This T cell receptor beta chain was recovered during a study of shared T cell receptors in the human thymus. The method was immunoSEQ multiplex PCR; TCRdb's version includes in-frame clones alone and lacks a portion of them. In the table there are about 380,000 clones, 95% of which are singletons. The CDR3 sequence is 19 residues long. The germline CDR1 and CDR2 sequences are MDHEN and SYDVKM. With V trimmed by 4 bases and J by 2 bases, 15 bases remained unmatched. The source is a human donor. The sample consisted of thymocytes. The chain recombines TRBV28 with TRBJ2-3; 10 nucleotides agree with TRBD2. CDR3 protein: CASSSGHRTSGPHTDTQYF. The CDR3 region has the DNA TGTGCCAGCAGTTCGGGACACCGGACTAGCGGTCCGCACACAGATACGCAGTATTTT.